This TCR beta chain was sequenced in a study of blood T cells in healthy people across ages. The individuals who served as donors were healthy Caucasians living in Russia, aged about 6 to 95. Germline-derived CDR1 and CDR2 are MNHNY and SVGAGI (reference sequence). The germline V and J ends were trimmed by 2 bases and 6 bases, with 7 bases remaining between them. The CDR3 length is 12 residues. Primed by a sample-barcoded 5' primer and a J-beta primer mix, a second PCR proceeded for roughly 7 to 12 cycles. MiXCR was run by TCRdb on the 5' RACE reads, yielding one entry per CDR3 protein. The sample gives 900,000 to 950,000 distinct CDR3 sequences, almost 30% of which show up once; roughly 10% is in the top ten. These data also featured in a second study, about T cells of mothers and their children. From that paper: Maternal samples each gave over 9.5 million TCR beta CDR3 reads, and child samples approximately 3 million each. Among related mother-child pairs, overlap was slightly higher than in unrelated pairs, though not significantly. The search for persistent microchimeric T cell clones detected none.

V and J are TRBV6-6 and TRBJ1-2; D remains unclear. Sequencing was performed on blood. The source is a woman in her 40s in good health. CDR3 residues: CASSYKEDGYTF. For the CDR3, the DNA is TGTGCCAGCAGTTACAAGGAGGATGGCTACACCTTC.